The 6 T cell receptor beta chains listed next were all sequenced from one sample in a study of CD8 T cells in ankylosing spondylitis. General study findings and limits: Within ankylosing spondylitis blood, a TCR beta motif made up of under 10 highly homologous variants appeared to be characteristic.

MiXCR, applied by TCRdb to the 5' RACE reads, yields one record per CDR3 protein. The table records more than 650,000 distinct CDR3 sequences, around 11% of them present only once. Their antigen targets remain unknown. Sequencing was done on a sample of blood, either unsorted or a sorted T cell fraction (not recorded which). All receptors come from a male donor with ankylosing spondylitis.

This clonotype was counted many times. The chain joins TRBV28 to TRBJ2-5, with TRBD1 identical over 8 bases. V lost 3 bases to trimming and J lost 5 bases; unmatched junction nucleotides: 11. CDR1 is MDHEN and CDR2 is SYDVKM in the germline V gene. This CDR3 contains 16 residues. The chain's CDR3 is CASSFLRGQGSETQYF. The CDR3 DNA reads TGTGCCAGCAGTTTCCTCCGAGGACAGGGATCGGAGACCCAGTACTTC.

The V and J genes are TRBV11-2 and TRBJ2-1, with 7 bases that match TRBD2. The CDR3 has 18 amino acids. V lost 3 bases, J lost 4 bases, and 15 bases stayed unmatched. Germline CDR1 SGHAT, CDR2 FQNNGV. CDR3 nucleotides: TGTGCCAGCAGCTTTAACCCCCCGACTAGCATAGTTTACAATGAGCAGTTCTTC. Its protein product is CASSFNPPTSIVYNEQFF.

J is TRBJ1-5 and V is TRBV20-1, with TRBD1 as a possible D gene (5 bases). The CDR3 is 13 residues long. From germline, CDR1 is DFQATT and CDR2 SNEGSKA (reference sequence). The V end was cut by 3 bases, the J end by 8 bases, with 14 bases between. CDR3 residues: CSARDPWGEPQHF. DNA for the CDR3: TGCAGTGCTAGGGATCCCTGGGGGGAGCCCCAGCATTTT.

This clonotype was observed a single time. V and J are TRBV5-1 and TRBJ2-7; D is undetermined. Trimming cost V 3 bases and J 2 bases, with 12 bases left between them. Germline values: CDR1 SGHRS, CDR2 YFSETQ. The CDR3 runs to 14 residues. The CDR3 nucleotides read TGCGCCAGCAGCTCCGAGCCCGCTACCTACGAGCAGTACTTC. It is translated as CASSSEPATYEQYF.

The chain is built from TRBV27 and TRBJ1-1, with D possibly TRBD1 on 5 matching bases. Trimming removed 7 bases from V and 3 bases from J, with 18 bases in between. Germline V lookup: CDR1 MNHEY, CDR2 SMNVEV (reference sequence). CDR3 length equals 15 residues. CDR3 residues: CASTHAGTGDTEAFF. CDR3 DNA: TGTGCCAGCACCCATGCCGGCACAGGTGACACTGAAGCTTTCTTT.

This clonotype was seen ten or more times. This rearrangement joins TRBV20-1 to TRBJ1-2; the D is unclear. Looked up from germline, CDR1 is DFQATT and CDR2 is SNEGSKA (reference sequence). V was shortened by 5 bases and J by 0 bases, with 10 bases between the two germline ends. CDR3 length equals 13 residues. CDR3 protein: CSALPGTNYGYTF. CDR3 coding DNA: TGCAGTGCTCTTCCGGGTACTAACTATGGCTACACCTTC.